These 29 T cell receptor beta chains came from one sample sequenced in a study of shared T cell receptors in the human thymus (dated by TCRdb to 2020 to 2023). Library method: the immunoSEQ multiplex PCR assay. The immuneACCESS repertoire file appears here via TCRdb, limited to in-frame rearrangements. These files lack a portion of the clones; in checked studies, under half of the deficit traces to unresolved V genes, and the cause of the others is not known. This sample comprises 720,000 or so clones, around 85% of them detected only once. The biggest ten clones account for around 0.0094% of the sample. The same sample was also studied in work on human thymus T cells.

Specimen: thymocytes. The receptors stem from a girl less than two years old with a congenital heart defect. Donor details come from another sample of the same person, matched by shared clones.

The chain recombines TRBV5-1 with TRBJ1-1; weak D call: TRBD1 (5 bases). Deletions cut 4 bases from V and 0 bases from J, with 19 bases between. This CDR3 is 17 amino acids long. The germline CDR1 and CDR2 sequences are SGHRS and YFSETQ. This CDR3 is CASSPRRGSLMNTEAFF. The DNA for the CDR3 is TGCGCCAGCAGCCCCCGTCGGGGGAGCCTAATGAACACTGAAGCTTTCTTT.

The J gene is TRBJ2-7, the V gene TRBV27; 10 nucleotides align to TRBD1. V was clipped by 5 bases and J by 4 bases; unmatched bases: 5. The CDR3 covers 14 residues. Germline loops: CDR1 MNHEY, CDR2 SMNVEV (reference sequence). CDR3 loop: CASSRRDRGYEQYF. In DNA, the CDR3 is TGTGCCAGCAGTCGGCGGGACAGGGGTTACGAGCAGTACTTC.

This clone was seen once. J is TRBJ2-3 and V is TRBV27, with TRBD2 matching 8 bases. Trimming at V came to 7 bases and at J to 6 bases, leaving 15 bases not matched to a gene. CDR1 is MNHEY and CDR2 is SMNVEV in the germline V gene (reference sequence). The CDR3 totals 16 residues. Written as DNA, the CDR3 is TGTGCCAGCACCTCGACTAGCGAAGGTAATAGTGATACGCAGTATTTT. Encoded protein: CASTSTSEGNSDTQYF.

The chain uses TRBV4-1 and TRBJ2-1; D may be TRBD2 (6 bases). This CDR3 is 18 amino acids long. Germline values: CDR1 MGHRA, CDR2 YSYEKL. The ends were cut back, 0 bases at V and 0 bases at J, with 15 bases in the middle. CDR3 amino acids: CASSQDWGLKNSYNEQFF. The CDR3 DNA is TGCGCCAGCAGCCAAGATTGGGGACTTAAAAACTCCTACAATGAGCAGTTCTTC.

V usage is TRBV5-1 and J usage is TRBJ2-5, with 9 bases matching TRBD1. CDR1 and CDR2 from the germline V gene are SGHRS and YFSETQ. Trimming took 7 bases from V and 7 from J; bases not matched to a gene: 17. This CDR3 has 16 residues. The CDR3 region has the DNA TGCGCCAGCGGGGGACCGGGACAGGGTTCCGTTGGGACCCAGTACTTC. It translates to CASGGPGQGSVGTQYF.

The rearrangement joins TRBV29-1 to TRBJ1-1; 7 nucleotides agree with TRBD1. The germline CDR1 and CDR2 sequences are SQVTM and ANQGSEA. V was clipped by 7 bases and J by 4 bases; unmatched bases: 9. The CDR3 consists of 13 residues. The CDR3 sequence is CSAQTGRRTEAFF. The CDR3 DNA reads as TGCAGCGCCCAGACAGGGAGGCGCACTGAAGCTTTCTTT.

The V and J genes are TRBV5-4 and TRBJ1-2; no reliable D call. There are 17 residues in the CDR3. CDR1 and CDR2 (germline): SGHNT, YYREEE (reference sequence). The germline V and J ends were trimmed by 2 bases and 7 bases, with 24 bases remaining between them. The CDR3: CASSLVPRFWSQLGYTF. The CDR3 bases are TGTGCCAGCAGCTTAGTACCGAGGTTTTGGAGCCAACTTGGCTACACCTTC.

The genes are TRBV12-5 and TRBJ1-1; perhaps TRBD1 as D (5 bases). Trimming removed 5 bases at V and 0 bases at J, with 22 bases between. From germline, CDR1 is LGHNT and CDR2 FRNRAP. The CDR3 covers 18 residues. The CDR3 bases are TGTGCTAGTGGTGGGGAGAGAGGGGCTAGCGCGTTGAACACTGAAGCTTTCTTT. Translated, it gives CASGGERGASALNTEAFF.

The chain links TRBV25-1 to TRBJ1-5, with D unclear. Germline V lookup: CDR1 MGHDK, CDR2 SYGVNS. V dropped 5 bases and J dropped 0 bases, with 14 bases sitting between them. This CDR3 spans 16 amino acids. The CDR3 nucleotides are TGTGCCAGCAGTCCCCCGGGAGTTAATAGCAATCAGCCCCAGCATTTT. Its protein is CASSPPGVNSNQPQHF.

This chain connects TRBV27 to TRBJ2-5; 9 bases line up with TRBD1. Trimming at V came to 5 bases and at J to 1 base, leaving 5 bases not matched to a gene. Germline V lookup: CDR1 MNHEY, CDR2 SMNVEV (reference sequence). This CDR3 comprises 15 residues. In DNA form, the CDR3 reads TGTGCCAGCAGTGGGGACAGGGAGACCCAAGAGACCCAGTACTTC. Residues: CASSGDRETQETQYF.

The chain links TRBV6-1 to TRBJ1-6, with D unclear. The germline V and J ends were trimmed by 3 bases and 8 bases, with 26 bases remaining between them. Germline values: CDR1 MNHNS, CDR2 SASEGT. The CDR3 is 19 residues long. CDR3 nucleotide sequence: TGTGCCAGCAGTGAGGTAGGACGCGGACTAGGGCAATATTATTCACCCCTCCACTTT. Residues: CASSEVGRGLGQYYSPLHF.

This clone has only a few counts. The J gene is TRBJ2-5, the V gene TRBV5-5, with 8 bases matching TRBD1. Looked up from germline, CDR1 is SGHKS and CDR2 is YYEKEE (reference sequence). The CDR3 loop spans 13 amino acids. The V segment lost 4 bases and the J segment 4 bases; nucleotides outside the gene matches: 3. In DNA, the CDR3 is TGTGCCAGCAGCCAAGGACAGGGAGAGACCCAGTACTTC. Translating it yields CASSQGQGETQYF.

This sequence joins TRBV4-3 and TRBJ1-1; TRBD1 matches at 7 bases. V was pared by 0 bases and J by 8 bases, with 6 bases of the junction left unmatched. Germline V gene lookup returns CDR1 LGHNA and CDR2 YSLEER. This CDR3 contains 14 residues. In nucleotides, the CDR3 is TGCGCCAGCAGCCAAGATTACGGGGACAGAGAAGCTTTCTTT. This translates into CASSQDYGDREAFF.

In its sample, this clone was seen once. The gene calls are TRBV7-9 and TRBJ1-1; tentative D call: TRBD1 (5 bases). CDR1 is SEHNR and CDR2 is FQNEAQ in the germline V gene (reference sequence). The CDR3 spans 14 residues. Trimming removed 6 bases at V and 3 bases at J, with 14 bases between. The CDR3 loop reads CASRNSREDTEAFF. CDR3 sequence (DNA): TGTGCCAGCAGGAATTCCAGGGAGGACACTGAAGCTTTCTTT.

The chain carries TRBV7-2 and TRBJ2-1; D gene ambiguous. This CDR3 has 16 residues. Between the trimmed V and J ends, which lost 3 bases and 2 bases, there was a span of 14 bases. Germline assignment: CDR1 SGHTA and CDR2 FQGNSA. The CDR3 loop reads CASSFSRVTAYNEQFF. The CDR3 DNA sequence: TGTGCCAGCAGCTTCTCTCGGGTAACCGCCTACAATGAGCAGTTCTTC. Based on the CDR3 plus reference TRBV7-2 and TRBJ2-1, the full variable domain is GAGVSQSPSNKVTEKGKDVELRCDPISGHTALYWYRQSLGQGLEFLIYFQGNSAPDKSGLPSDRFSAERTGGSVSTLTIQRTQQEDSAVYLCASSFSRVTAYNEQFFGPGTRLTVL.

The chain has TRBV10-3 and TRBJ1-2; 9 bases line up with TRBD1. From germline, CDR1 is ENHRY and CDR2 SYGVKD. Trimming cost V 4 bases and J 4 bases; bases outside gene matches: 4. The CDR3 covers 14 residues. This CDR3 is CAISVGQGSYGYTF. The CDR3 DNA follows: TGTGCCATCAGTGTAGGACAGGGGTCCTATGGCTACACCTTC.

The V and J genes are TRBV4-3 and TRBJ1-1, with TRBD1 identical over 8 bases. The CDR3 length is 13 residues. The junction had 7 bases not matched to a gene; V was cut back by 2 bases and J by 11 bases. Germline CDR1 LGHNA, CDR2 YSLEER. CDR3 in amino acids: CASSQPRGRVAFF. The CDR3 bases are TGCGCCAGCAGCCAACCCAGGGGGCGGGTGGCTTTCTTT.

The gene calls are TRBV10-1 and TRBJ2-7, with D perhaps TRBD1 (6 bases). Deletions cut 6 bases from V and 3 bases from J, with 15 bases between. The length of the CDR3 is 14 residues. Germline V gene data show CDR1 as WNHNN and CDR2 as SYGVQD (reference sequence). The CDR3 DNA reads TGCGCCAGCAGGGAAGGACAGCAACACTACGAGCAGTACTTC. This codes for CASREGQQHYEQYF.

The sample holds a few counts of this clone. The rearrangement uses TRBV5-1 and TRBJ1-3; 12 nucleotides align to TRBD1. This CDR3 spans 17 amino acids. Germline-derived CDR1 and CDR2 are SGHRS and YFSETQ. V gave up 0 bases and J gave up 7 bases; unmatched junction bases: 8. CDR3 DNA: TGCGCCAGCAGCTTGGACCCCCGGGACAGGGGGCCGAACACCATATATTTT. It is translated as CASSLDPRDRGPNTIYF. Using reference TRBV5-1 and TRBJ1-3 for the parts outside the CDR3, the full variable domain is KAGVTQTPRYLIKTRGQQVTLSCSPISGHRSVSWYQQTPGQGLQFLFEYFSETQRNKGNFPGRFSGRQFSNSRSEMNVSTLELGDSALYLCASSLDPRDRGPNTIYFGEGSWLTVV.

V gene TRBV14 combines with J gene TRBJ1-1, with 7 bases fitting TRBD1. The J segment lost 6 bases and the V segment lost 10 bases, leaving 17 bases of the junction unmatched. Per the germline V gene, CDR1 is SGHDN and CDR2 is FVKESK. The CDR3 totals 15 residues. The CDR3 DNA is TGTGCCACCACACAGGGAGACAGGGACATCGCTGAAGCTTTCTTT. It encodes CATTQGDRDIAEAFF.

The chain employs TRBV5-1 and TRBJ1-6; 7 bases are shared with TRBD1. Trimming at V came to 4 bases and at J to 13 bases, leaving 14 bases not matched to a gene. The CDR3 spans 15 residues. Germline V lookup: CDR1 SGHRS, CDR2 YFSETQ. CDR3 amino acids: CASSVDRVRPLPLHF. The CDR3 DNA reads TGCGCCAGCAGCGTCGACAGGGTGCGTCCCCTTCCCCTCCACTTT.

This clone has only one observation. The CDR3 loop is CASSSSDRGEEKLFF. The CDR3 region has the DNA TGTGCCAGCAGCTCTTCCGACAGGGGTGAGGAAAAACTGTTTTTT. The J gene is TRBJ1-4, the V gene TRBV5-6, with TRBD1 identical over 8 bases. V dropped 3 bases and J dropped 8; count of bases not matched to a gene: 9. The CDR3 totals 15 residues. Germline V gives CDR1 SGHDT, CDR2 YYEEEE.

J is TRBJ2-5 and V is TRBV28; D may be TRBD2 (6 bases). V was cut by 11 bases and J by 2 bases, with 15 bases left in between. The CDR3 runs 13 residues. The germline V gene has CDR1 MDHEN and CDR2 SYDVKM. The CDR3 DNA sequence: TGTGCCGGTCTCGGGCGGGGACAAGAGACCCAGTACTTC. Amino acid sequence: CAGLGRGQETQYF.

The chain combines TRBV4-1 with TRBJ2-5; TRBD2 aligns across 7 bases. Germline V gives CDR1 MGHRA, CDR2 YSYEKL. CDR3 length: 16 amino acids. The V segment lost 0 bases and the J segment 7 bases; nucleotides outside the gene matches: 11. The CDR3 reads CASSQDAWEAGVTQYF. Written as DNA, the CDR3 is TGCGCCAGCAGCCAAGATGCCTGGGAGGCGGGGGTGACCCAGTACTTC.

This chain uses TRBV7-9 with TRBJ2-7; D unresolved. This CDR3 comprises 16 residues. Germline V gene sequence: CDR1 SEHNR, CDR2 FQNEAQ (reference sequence). The V gene lost 2 bases and the J gene lost 0 bases, with 14 bases spanning the gap. The CDR3 reads CASSLYVYPNSYEQYF. The CDR3 DNA follows: TGTGCCAGCAGCTTATACGTCTACCCCAACTCCTACGAGCAGTACTTC.

The chain couples TRBV19 to TRBJ1-2; perhaps TRBD1 as D (5 bases). The V and J ends lost 7 bases and 0 bases respectively, with 15 bases between them. The CDR3 runs 15 residues. Per the germline V gene, CDR1 is LNHDA and CDR2 is SQIVND (reference sequence). In DNA form, the CDR3 reads TGTGCCAGTACCATATGGTGGGGCTCTAACTATGGCTACACCTTC. It yields the protein CASTIWWGSNYGYTF.

The chain carries TRBV19 and TRBJ2-7; 8 bases map to TRBD2. V lost 10 bases and J lost 0; bases outside the gene matches: 11. In germline, CDR1 is LNHDA, CDR2 SQIVND (reference sequence). The CDR3 has 15 residues. The CDR3, as DNA: TGTGCCACCACACCCCGGGGGGGGGACTCCTACGAGCAGTACTTC. As protein: CATTPRGGDSYEQYF.

This chain connects TRBV28 to TRBJ1-4, with D possibly being TRBD1 (5 bases). Germline V gives CDR1 MDHEN, CDR2 SYDVKM. V lost 3 bases and J 2 bases, leaving 10 bases between the germline ends. This CDR3 spans 15 amino acids. CDR3 amino acids: CASSLGPETNEKLFF. CDR3 DNA: TGTGCCAGCAGTTTGGGGCCAGAGACTAATGAAAAACTGTTTTTT.

CDR3 region: CASSFGLYEQYF. In DNA, the CDR3 is TGTGCCAGCAGCTTCGGACTCTACGAGCAGTACTTC. This chain connects TRBV11-2 to TRBJ2-7; tentatively, D is TRBD2 (5 bases). The CDR3 is 12 residues long. V lost 3 bases and J 3 bases, leaving 6 bases between the germline ends. The germline CDR1 and CDR2 sequences are SGHAT and FQNNGV.